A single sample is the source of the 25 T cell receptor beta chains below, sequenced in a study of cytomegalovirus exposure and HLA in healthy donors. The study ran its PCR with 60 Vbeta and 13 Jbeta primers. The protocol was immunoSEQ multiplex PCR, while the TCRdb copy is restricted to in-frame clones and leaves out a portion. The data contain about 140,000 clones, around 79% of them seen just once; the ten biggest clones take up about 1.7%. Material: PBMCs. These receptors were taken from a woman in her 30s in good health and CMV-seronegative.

DNA for the CDR3: TGTGCTAGTGCCAGGACATTAAGCTATGGCTACACCTTC. The encoded protein is CASARTLSYGYTF. J is TRBJ1-2 and V is TRBV12-5; tentative D call: TRBD1 (5 bases). The V end was cut by 7 bases, the J end by 4 bases, with 13 bases between. Germline CDR1 reads LGHNT; CDR2 reads FRNRAP. The length of the CDR3 is 13 residues. The entire variable domain, with the rest obtained from reference TRBV12-5 and TRBJ1-2, is as follows: DARVTQTPRHKVTEMGQEVTMRCQPILGHNTVFWYRQTMMQGLELLAYFRNRAPLDDSGMPKDRFSAEMPDATLATLKIQPSEPRDSAVYFCASARTLSYGYTFGSGTRLTVV.

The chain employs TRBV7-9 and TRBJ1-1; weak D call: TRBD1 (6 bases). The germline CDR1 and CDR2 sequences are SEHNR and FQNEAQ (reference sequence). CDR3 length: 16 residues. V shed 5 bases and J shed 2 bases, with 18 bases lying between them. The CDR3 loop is CASSPRVRGGNTEAFF. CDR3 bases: TGTGCCAGCAGCCCCCGGGTGAGGGGGGGTAACACTGAAGCTTTCTTT.

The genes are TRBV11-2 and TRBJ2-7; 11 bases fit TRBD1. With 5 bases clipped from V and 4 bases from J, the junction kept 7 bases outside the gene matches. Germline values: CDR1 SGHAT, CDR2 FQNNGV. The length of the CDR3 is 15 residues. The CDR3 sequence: CASSPRDRGAYEQYF. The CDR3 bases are TGTGCCAGCAGCCCCCGGGACAGGGGGGCTTACGAGCAGTACTTC.

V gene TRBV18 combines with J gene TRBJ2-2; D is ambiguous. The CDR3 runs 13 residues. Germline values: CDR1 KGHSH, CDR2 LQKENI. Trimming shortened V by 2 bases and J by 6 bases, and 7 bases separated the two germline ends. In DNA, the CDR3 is TGTGCCAGCTCACCATCACGCGCCGGGGAGCTGTTTTTT. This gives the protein CASSPSRAGELFF.

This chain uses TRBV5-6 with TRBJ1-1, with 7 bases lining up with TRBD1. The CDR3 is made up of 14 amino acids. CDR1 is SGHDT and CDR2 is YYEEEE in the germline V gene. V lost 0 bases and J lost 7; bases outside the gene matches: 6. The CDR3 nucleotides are TGTGCCAGCAGCTTGGTAACAGGGGACGGTGAAGCTTTCTTT. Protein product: CASSLVTGDGEAFF.

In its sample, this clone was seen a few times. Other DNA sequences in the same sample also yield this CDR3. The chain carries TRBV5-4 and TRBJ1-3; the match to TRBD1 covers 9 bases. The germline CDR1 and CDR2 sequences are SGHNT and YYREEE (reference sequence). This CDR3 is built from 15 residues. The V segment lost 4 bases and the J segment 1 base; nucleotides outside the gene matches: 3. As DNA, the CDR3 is TGTGCCAGCAGCCCAGGACAGGGGTCTGGAAACACCATATATTTT. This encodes CASSPGQGSGNTIYF.

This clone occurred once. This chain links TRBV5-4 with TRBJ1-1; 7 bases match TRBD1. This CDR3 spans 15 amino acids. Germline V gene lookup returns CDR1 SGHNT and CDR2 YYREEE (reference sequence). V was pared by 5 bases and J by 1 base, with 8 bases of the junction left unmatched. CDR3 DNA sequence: TGTGCCAGCAGTACTCAGGGACAGAGGAACACTGAAGCTTTCTTT. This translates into CASSTQGQRNTEAFF.

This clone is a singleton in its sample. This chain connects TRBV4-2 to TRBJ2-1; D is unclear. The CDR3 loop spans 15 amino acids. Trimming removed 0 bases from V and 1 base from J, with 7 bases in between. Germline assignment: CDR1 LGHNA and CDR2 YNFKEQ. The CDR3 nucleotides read TGTGCCAGCAGCCAAGATATAGCATCCTACAATGAGCAGTTCTTC. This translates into CASSQDIASYNEQFF.

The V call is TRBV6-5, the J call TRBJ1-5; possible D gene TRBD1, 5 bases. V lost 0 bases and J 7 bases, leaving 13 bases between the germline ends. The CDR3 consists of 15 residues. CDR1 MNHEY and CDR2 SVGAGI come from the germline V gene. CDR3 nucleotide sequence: TGTGCCAGCAGTTACTCGAGTGGGGGGGGGCAGCCCCAGCATTTT. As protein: CASSYSSGGGQPQHF.

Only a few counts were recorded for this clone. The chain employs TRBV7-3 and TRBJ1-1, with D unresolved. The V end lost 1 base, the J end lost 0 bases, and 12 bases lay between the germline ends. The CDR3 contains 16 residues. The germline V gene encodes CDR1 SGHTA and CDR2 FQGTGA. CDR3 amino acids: CASSLMAPSMNTEAFF. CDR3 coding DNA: TGTGCCAGCAGCTTAATGGCACCCTCAATGAACACTGAAGCTTTCTTT.

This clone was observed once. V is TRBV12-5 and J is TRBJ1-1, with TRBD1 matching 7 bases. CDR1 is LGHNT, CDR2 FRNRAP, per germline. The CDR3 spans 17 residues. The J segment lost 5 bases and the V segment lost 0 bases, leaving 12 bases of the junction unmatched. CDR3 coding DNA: TGTGCTAGTGGTTTGGTAAGGACAGGAGCCTTTGGGACTGAAGCTTTCTTT. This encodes CASGLVRTGAFGTEAFF. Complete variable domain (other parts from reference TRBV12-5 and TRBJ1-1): DARVTQTPRHKVTEMGQEVTMRCQPILGHNTVFWYRQTMMQGLELLAYFRNRAPLDDSGMPKDRFSAEMPDATLATLKIQPSEPRDSAVYFCASGLVRTGAFGTEAFFGQGTRLTVV.

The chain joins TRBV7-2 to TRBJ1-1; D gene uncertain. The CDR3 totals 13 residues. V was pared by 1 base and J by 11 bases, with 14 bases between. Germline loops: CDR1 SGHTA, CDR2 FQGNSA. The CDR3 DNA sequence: TGTGCCAGCAGCTTAGAAAAAGTGGGGAGGGCTTTCTTT. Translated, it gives CASSLEKVGRAFF.

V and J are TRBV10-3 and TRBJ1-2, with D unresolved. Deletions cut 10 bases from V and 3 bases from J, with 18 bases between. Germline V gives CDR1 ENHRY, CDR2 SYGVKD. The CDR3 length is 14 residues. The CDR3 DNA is TGTGCCACCATGAGAGGGAGTCAAGACTATGGCTACACCTTC. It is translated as CATMRGSQDYGYTF.

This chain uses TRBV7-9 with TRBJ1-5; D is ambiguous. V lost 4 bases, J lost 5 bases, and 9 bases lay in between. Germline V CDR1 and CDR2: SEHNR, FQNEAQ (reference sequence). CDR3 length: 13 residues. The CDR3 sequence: CASSSIGDQPQHF. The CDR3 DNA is TGTGCCAGCAGCTCCATCGGGGATCAGCCCCAGCATTTT.

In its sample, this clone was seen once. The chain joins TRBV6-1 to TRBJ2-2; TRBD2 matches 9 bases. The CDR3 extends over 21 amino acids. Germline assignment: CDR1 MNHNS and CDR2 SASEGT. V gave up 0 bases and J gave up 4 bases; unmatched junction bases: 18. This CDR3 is CASSEAKGRTGAGGPTGELFF. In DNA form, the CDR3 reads TGTGCCAGCAGTGAAGCCAAAGGGCGGACTGGAGCGGGGGGACCCACCGGGGAGCTGTTTTTT.

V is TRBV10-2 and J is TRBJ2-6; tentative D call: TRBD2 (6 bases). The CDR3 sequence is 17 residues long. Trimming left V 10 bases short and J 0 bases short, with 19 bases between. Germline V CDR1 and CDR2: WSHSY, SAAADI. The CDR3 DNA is TGCGCCACGACTCTCGGGAGTCCCTCCTCTGGGGCCAACGTCCTGACTTTC. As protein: CATTLGSPSSGANVLTF.

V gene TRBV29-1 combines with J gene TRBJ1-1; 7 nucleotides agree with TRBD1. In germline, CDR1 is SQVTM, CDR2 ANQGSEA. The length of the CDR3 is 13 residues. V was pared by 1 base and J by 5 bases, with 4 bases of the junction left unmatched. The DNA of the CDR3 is TGCAGCGTTGAAGTCAGGGGGGAGACTGAAGCTTTCTTT. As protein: CSVEVRGETEAFF.

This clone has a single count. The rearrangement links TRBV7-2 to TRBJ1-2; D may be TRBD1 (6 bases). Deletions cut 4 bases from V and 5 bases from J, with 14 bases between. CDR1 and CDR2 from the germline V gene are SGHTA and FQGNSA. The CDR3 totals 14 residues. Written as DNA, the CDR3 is TGTGCCAGCAGCTCCCGGGGGGGCGGGTATGGCTACACCTTC. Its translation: CASSSRGGGYGYTF.

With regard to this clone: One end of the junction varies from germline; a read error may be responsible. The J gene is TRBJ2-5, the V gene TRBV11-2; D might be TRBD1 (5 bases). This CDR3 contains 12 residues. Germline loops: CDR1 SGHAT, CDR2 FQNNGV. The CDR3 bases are TGTGCCAGCAGCTTAGCAGGGTGGGAACATCACTTC. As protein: CASSLAGWEHHF.

This CDR3 is CASSEARQTQYF. DNA for the CDR3: TGTGCCAGCAGTGAAGCCCGTCAGACCCAGTACTTC. The rearrangement uses TRBV2 and TRBJ2-5, with D hard to call. Trimming left V 0 bases short and J 6 bases short, with 5 bases between. Germline values: CDR1 SNHLY, CDR2 FYNNEI. This CDR3 is 12 amino acids long. The full variable domain, rest sourced from reference TRBV2 and TRBJ2-5, is EPEVTQTPSHQVTQMGQEVILRCVPISNHLYFYWYRQILGQKVEFLVSFYNNEISEKSEIFDDQFSVERPDGSNFTLKIRSTKLEDSAMYFCASSEARQTQYFGPGTRLLVL.

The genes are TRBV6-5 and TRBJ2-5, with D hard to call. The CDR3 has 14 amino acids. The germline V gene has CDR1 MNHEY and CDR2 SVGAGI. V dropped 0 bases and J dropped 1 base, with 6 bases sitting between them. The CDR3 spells CASSYSRRQETQYF. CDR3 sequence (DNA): TGTGCCAGCAGTTACTCCAGGCGCCAAGAGACCCAGTACTTC.

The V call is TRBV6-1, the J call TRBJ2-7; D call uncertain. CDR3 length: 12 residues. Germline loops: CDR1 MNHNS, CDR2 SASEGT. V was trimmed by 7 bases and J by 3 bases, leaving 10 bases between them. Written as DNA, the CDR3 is TGTGCCAGCATTTATGTCGGCTACGAGCAGTACTTC. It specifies CASIYVGYEQYF.

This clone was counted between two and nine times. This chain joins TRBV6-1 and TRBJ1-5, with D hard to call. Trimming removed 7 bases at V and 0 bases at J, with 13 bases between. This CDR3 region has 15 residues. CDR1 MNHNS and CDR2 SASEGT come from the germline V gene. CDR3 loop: CASNSGTLSNQPQHF. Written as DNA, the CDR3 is TGTGCCAGCAATTCGGGAACCCTTAGCAATCAGCCCCAGCATTTT.

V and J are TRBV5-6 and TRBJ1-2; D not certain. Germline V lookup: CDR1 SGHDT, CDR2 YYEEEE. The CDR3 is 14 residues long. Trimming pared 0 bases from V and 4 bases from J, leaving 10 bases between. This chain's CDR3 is CASSLAFGGYGYTF. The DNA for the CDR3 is TGTGCCAGCAGCTTGGCCTTTGGCGGCTATGGCTACACCTTC.

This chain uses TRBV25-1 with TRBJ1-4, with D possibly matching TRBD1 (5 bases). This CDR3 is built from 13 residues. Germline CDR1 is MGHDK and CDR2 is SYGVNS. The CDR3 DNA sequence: TGTGCGACCCGGCGGGGGTTTCAGGAAAAACTGTTTTTT. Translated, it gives CATRRGFQEKLFF.